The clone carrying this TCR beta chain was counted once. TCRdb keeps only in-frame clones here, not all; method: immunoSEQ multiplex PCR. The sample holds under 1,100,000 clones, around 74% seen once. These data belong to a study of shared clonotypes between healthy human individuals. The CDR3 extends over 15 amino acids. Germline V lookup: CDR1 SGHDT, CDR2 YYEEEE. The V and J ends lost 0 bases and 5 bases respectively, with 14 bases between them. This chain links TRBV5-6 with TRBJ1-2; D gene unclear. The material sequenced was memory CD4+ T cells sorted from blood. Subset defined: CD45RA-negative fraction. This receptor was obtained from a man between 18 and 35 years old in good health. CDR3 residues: CASSLVSSGWYGYTF. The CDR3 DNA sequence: TGTGCCAGCAGCTTGGTTTCCTCAGGATGGTATGGCTACACCTTC. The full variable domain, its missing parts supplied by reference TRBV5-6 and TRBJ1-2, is DAGVTQSPTHLIKTRGQQVTLRCSPKSGHDTVSWYQQALGQGPQFIFQYYEEEERQRGNFPDRFSGHQFPNYSSELNVNALLLGDSALYLCASSLVSSGWYGYTFGSGTRLTVV.